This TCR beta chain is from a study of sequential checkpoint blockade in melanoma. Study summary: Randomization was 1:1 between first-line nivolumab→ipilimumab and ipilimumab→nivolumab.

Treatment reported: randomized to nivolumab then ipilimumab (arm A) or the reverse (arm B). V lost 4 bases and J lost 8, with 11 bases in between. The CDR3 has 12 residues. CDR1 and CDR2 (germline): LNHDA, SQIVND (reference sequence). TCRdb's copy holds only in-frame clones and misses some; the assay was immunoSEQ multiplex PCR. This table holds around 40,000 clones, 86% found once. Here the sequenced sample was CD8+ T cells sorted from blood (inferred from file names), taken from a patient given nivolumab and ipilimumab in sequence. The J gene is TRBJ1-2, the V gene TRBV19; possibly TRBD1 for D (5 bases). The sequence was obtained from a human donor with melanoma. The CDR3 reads CASSRQYNGYTF. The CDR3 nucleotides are TGTGCCAGTAGTAGACAGTATAACGGCTACACCTTC.